What follows describes a single T cell receptor beta chain. What it binds is not known. The length of the CDR3 is 15 residues. Trimming took 3 bases from V and 3 from J, leaving 12 bases between them. These data belong to a study of early T cells in non-severe SARS-CoV-2 infection. The wider study: Bulk RNA isolated from unsorted whole blood underwent sequencing; chains were not paired.

Study-wide findings and caveats: A preference for anti-spike CD8 responses marked VDJdb matching, which missed private and CD4 specificities.

The TCR library protocol was used to attach unique molecular identifiers. These identifiers were attached to individual cDNA molecules. Using its own MiXCR run on the 5' RACE reads, TCRdb lists one record per CDR3 protein. The repertoire consists of tens of thousands of distinct CDR3 sequences, with around 13% occurring once and the leading ten covering around 6.4%. The V gene is TRBV12-3 or TRBV12-4, the J gene TRBJ1-3, with D possibly matching TRBD1 (5 bases). Sequenced sample: whole blood. The receptor was derived from an adult who was a healthcare worker with PCR-confirmed SARS-CoV-2 infection or an uninfected control (not recorded which). The CDR3 sequence is CASSFGAGNGNTIYF. CDR3 sequence (DNA): TGTGCCAGCAGTTTTGGGGCAGGGAATGGAAACACCATATATTTT.